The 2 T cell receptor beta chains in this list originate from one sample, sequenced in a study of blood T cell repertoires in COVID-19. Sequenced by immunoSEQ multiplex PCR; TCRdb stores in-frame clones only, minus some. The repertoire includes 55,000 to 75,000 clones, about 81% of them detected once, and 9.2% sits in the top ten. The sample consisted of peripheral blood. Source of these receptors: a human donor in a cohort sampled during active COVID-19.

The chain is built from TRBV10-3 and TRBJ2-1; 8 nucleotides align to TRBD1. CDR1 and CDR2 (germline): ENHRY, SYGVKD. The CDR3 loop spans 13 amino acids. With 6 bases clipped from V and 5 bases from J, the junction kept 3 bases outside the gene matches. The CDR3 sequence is CAIRGDRNNEQFF. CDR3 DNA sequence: TGTGCCATCAGAGGGGACAGGAACAATGAGCAGTTCTTC.

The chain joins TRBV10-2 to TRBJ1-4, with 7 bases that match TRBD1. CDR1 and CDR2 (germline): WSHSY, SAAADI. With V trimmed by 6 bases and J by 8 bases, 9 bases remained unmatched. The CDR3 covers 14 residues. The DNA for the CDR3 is TGCGCCAGCAGCGAGGGACAGTCAAGAGAAAAACTGTTTTTT. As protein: CASSEGQSREKLFF.